Listed here are 6 T cell receptor beta chains from one sample, sequenced in a study of circulating and synovial CD4+ cells in juvenile arthritis (dated by TCRdb to the mid-2010s). Libraries were prepared through the immunoSEQ multiplex PCR assay. TCRdb took this table from immuneACCESS and kept in-frame rearrangements with V and J called. Such tables lack part of the clones; where checked against another copy, unresolved V genes explain under half of the gap, and the rest is unexplained. For this sample the table gives about 32,000 clones, of which over 85% were detected only once. 2.5% to 3.5% of the sample is taken by the ten largest. The sequenced sample was CD4+ T cells from blood. The receptors come from a human donor with juvenile idiopathic arthritis.

CDR3 in amino acids: CASSRGDTQYF. Written as DNA, the CDR3 is TGTGCCAGCAGCAGGGGAGATACGCAGTATTTT. This chain connects TRBV6-1 to TRBJ2-3; tentative D call: TRBD1 (6 bases). The CDR3 contains 11 residues. Trimming pared 6 bases from V and 5 bases from J, leaving 6 bases between. Per germline, CDR1 MNHNS and CDR2 SASEGT.

The V gene is TRBV5-4, the J gene TRBJ2-6, with TRBD2 matching 7 bases. Germline V gives CDR1 SGHNT, CDR2 YYREEE (reference sequence). The trim removed 0 bases at V and 0 bases at J, leaving 9 bases unmatched. The CDR3 is made up of 19 amino acids. The CDR3, as DNA: TGTGCCAGCAGCTTGGGGGGGGTCGCGGGGGTCTCTGGGGCCAACGTCCTGACTTTC. It encodes CASSLGGVAGVSGANVLTF.

V is TRBV10-3 and J is TRBJ2-5; 9 nucleotides align to TRBD2. Per germline, CDR1 ENHRY and CDR2 SYGVKD. CDR3 size: 16 residues. Unmatched junction bases numbered 2, after V lost 0 bases and J lost 0 bases. The CDR3 region is CAISESRGGHQETQYF. The CDR3 coding sequence is TGTGCCATCAGTGAGTCGCGGGGGGGCCACCAAGAGACCCAGTACTTC.

The chain uses TRBV6-6 and TRBJ2-1, with 13 bases aligning to TRBD2. The junction had 5 bases not matched to a gene; V was cut back by 5 bases and J by 4 bases. The CDR3 runs 16 residues. CDR1 and CDR2 from the germline V gene are MNHNY and SVGAGI (reference sequence). CDR3 DNA sequence: TGTGCCAGCAGTCCACGACTAGCGGGGGGATACAATGAGCAGTTCTTC. Its protein product is CASSPRLAGGYNEQFF.

The rearrangement links TRBV7-2 to TRBJ2-7; 9 positions match TRBD2. V was clipped by 1 base and J by 0 bases; unmatched bases: 7. Germline V gene lookup returns CDR1 SGHTA and CDR2 FQGNSA. The CDR3 sequence is 17 residues long. The chain's CDR3 is CASSLGASGTHSYEQYF. For the CDR3, the DNA is TGTGCCAGCAGCTTAGGGGCTAGCGGGACCCACTCCTACGAGCAGTACTTC. The entire variable domain, with the rest obtained from reference TRBV7-2 and TRBJ2-7, is as follows: GAGVSQSPSNKVTEKGKDVELRCDPISGHTALYWYRQSLGQGLEFLIYFQGNSAPDKSGLPSDRFSAERTGGSVSTLTIQRTQQEDSAVYLCASSLGASGTHSYEQYFGPGTRLTVT.

This clone was seen just once. J is TRBJ2-2 and V is TRBV18; D not certain. Germline loops: CDR1 KGHSH, CDR2 LQKENI. V lost 3 bases, J lost 0 bases, and 17 bases lay in between. The length of the CDR3 is 18 residues. CDR3 bases: TGTGCCAGCTCACCCCTCGCTCCTACCCCTTCGAACACCGGGGAGCTGTTTTTT. It specifies CASSPLAPTPSNTGELFF.